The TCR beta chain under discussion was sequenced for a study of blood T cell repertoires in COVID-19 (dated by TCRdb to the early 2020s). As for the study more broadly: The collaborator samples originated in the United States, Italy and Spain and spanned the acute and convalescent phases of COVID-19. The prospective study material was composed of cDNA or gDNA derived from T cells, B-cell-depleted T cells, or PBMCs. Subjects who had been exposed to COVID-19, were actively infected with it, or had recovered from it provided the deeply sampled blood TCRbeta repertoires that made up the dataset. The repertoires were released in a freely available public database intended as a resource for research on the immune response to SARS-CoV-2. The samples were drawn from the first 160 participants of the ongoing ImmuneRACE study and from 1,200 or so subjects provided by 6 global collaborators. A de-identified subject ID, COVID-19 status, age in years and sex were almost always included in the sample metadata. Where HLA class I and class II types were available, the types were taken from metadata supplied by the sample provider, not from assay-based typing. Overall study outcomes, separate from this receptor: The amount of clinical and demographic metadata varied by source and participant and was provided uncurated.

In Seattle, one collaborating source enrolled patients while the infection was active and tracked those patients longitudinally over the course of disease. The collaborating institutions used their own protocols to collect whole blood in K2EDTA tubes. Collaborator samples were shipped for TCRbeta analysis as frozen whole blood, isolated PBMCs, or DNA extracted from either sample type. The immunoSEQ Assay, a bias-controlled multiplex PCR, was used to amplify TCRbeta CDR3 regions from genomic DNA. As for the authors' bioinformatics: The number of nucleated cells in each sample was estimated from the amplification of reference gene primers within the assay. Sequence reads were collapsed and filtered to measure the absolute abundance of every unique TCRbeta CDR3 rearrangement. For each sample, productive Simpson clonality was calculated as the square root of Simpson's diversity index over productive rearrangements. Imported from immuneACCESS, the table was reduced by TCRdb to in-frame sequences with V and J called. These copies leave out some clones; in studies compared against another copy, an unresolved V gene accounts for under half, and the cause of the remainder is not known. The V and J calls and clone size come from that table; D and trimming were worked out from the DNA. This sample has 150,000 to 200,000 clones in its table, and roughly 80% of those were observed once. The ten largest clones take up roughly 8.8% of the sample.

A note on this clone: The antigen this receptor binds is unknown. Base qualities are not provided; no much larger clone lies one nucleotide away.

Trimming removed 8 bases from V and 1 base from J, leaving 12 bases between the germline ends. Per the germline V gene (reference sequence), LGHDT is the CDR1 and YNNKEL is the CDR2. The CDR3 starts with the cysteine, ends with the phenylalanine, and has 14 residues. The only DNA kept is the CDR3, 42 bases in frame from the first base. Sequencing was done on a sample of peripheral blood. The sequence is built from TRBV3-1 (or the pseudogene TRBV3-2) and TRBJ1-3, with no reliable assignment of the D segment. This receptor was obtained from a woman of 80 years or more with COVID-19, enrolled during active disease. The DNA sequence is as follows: TGTGCCAGCCGACCGGCGGGGTCTGGAAACACCATATATTTT. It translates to CASRPAGSGNTIYF.